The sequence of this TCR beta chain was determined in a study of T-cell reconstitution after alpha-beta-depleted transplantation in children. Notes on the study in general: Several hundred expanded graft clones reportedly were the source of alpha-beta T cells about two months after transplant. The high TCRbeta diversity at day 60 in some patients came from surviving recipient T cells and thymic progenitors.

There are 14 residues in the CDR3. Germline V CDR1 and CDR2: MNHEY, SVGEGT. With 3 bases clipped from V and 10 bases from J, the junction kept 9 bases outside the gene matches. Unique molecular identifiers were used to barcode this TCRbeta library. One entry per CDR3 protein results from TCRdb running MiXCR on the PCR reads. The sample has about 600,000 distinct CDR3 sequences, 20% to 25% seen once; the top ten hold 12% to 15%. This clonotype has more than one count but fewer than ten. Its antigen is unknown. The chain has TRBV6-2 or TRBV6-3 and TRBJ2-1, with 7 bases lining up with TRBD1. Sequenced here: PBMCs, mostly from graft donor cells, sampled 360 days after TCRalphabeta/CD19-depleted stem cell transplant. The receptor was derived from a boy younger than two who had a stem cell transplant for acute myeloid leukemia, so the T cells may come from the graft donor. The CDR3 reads CASSYSLGGREQFF. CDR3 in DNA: TGTGCCAGCAGTTATTCTTTAGGGGGCAGGGAGCAGTTCTTC.